This T cell receptor beta chain was sequenced during a study of Graves' ophthalmopathy and Graves' hyperthyroidism. Beta-chain TCR CDR3 regions were amplified from RNA transcripts. In the first round, RT-PCR was carried out with HTBI primers, and a multiplex PCR formed the second round. TCRdb recomputed calls from the multiplex PCR reads with MiXCR, one row per CDR3 protein. Of 360,000 or so distinct CDR3 sequences in the sample, approximately 16% were seen once. Excluded were patients with other autoimmune diseases, uncontrolled infections, pregnancy or lactation. As diagnostic evidence, clinical symptoms, serum thyroxine, TRAb, thyroid ultrasound and orbital computed tomography were relied upon. This clonotype was counted many times. Its specificity is not known. Study-wide results and caveats: Researchers report that a 13-signature model separated ophthalmopathy from stable hyperthyroidism, posting roughly 90% sensitivity and less than 82% specificity.

Sequenced sample: peripheral blood. The TCR was taken from a woman aged 18-30 years with Graves' ophthalmopathy.

This chain's CDR3 is CATREEGDSGEAFF. CDR3 bases: TGTGCCACCAGAGAAGAAGGGGATTCTGGTGAAGCTTTCTTT. The rearrangement links TRBV24-1 to TRBJ1-1; possibly TRBD1 for D (5 bases). CDR3 length: 14 residues. Germline values: CDR1 KGHDR, CDR2 SFDVKD. Trimming stripped 7 bases from V and 7 bases from J, with 18 bases between.